A single sample gave rise to the 21 T cell receptor beta chains below, sequenced in a study of read filtering for tumor transcriptome and immune sequencing. This library used around 400 ng RNA and molecular barcoded adaptors spanning alpha/delta and beta/gamma chains. MiXCR, run by TCRdb on the reads, gives a single entry per CDR3 protein. The data contain fewer than 30,000 distinct CDR3 sequences, about 15% of them seen just once; the ten biggest clones take up about 45%. The sequenced material came from a population of CD138-negative cells sorted from bone marrow. The receptors derive from a donor at least 40 years old with multiple myeloma.

The chain carries TRBV7-9 and TRBJ1-1; D is unresolved. V was trimmed by 5 bases and J by 4 bases, leaving 11 bases between them. The CDR3 is made up of 13 amino acids. Germline V gene sequence: CDR1 SEHNR, CDR2 FQNEAQ (reference sequence). The CDR3 is CASSPAKGTEAFF. Here the CDR3 DNA reads TGTGCCAGCAGCCCTGCTAAGGGCACTGAAGCTTTCTTT.

The table lists this clonotype with many counts. The chain has TRBV5-8 and TRBJ2-1, with 12 nucleotides matching TRBD2. Germline V gene data show CDR1 as SGHTS and CDR2 as YDEGEE. The V gene end was trimmed by 0 bases and the J gene end by 4 bases; junction bases not matched to a gene: 11. CDR3 length: 19 amino acids. The chain's CDR3 is CASSLAQTSGRSLYNEQFF. Here the CDR3 DNA reads TGTGCCAGCAGCTTGGCCCAAACTAGCGGGAGGAGTCTTTACAATGAGCAGTTCTTC.

This clonotype was counted many times. The chain carries TRBV29-1 and TRBJ2-7, with 12 bases that match TRBD2. CDR1 and CDR2 (germline): SQVTM, ANQGSEA. Trimming at V came to 8 bases and at J to 5 bases, leaving 7 bases not matched to a gene. The CDR3 is made up of 13 amino acids. CDR3 DNA sequence: TGCAGCACCCGGACTAGCGGGAAACACGAGCAGTACTTC. It translates to CSTRTSGKHEQYF.

This chain connects TRBV20-1 to TRBJ2-5; TRBD1 or TRBD2 may be the D gene (5 bases each). V was pared by 5 bases and J by 5 bases, with 21 bases between. CDR3 length: 15 residues. The germline V gene encodes CDR1 DFQATT and CDR2 SNEGSKA (reference sequence). The CDR3 DNA reads TGCAGTGCTTGGGGGTTCAGCAGGAGGACGGAGACCCAGTACTTC. As protein: CSAWGFSRRTETQYF.

This clonotype occurred many times. The rearrangement uses TRBV27 and TRBJ2-3, with D hard to call. V gave up 9 bases and J gave up 8 bases, with 18 bases separating them. Germline V gene lookup returns CDR1 MNHEY and CDR2 SMNVEV (reference sequence). The CDR3 covers 13 residues. The CDR3 region is CARHRAGRTTQYF. In DNA form, the CDR3 reads TGTGCCAGACACCGGGCCGGCCGAACTACGCAGTATTTT.

This clonotype was picked up many times. The chain employs TRBV29-1 and TRBJ2-3; no reliable D call. The CDR3 length is 12 residues. The germline CDR1 and CDR2 sequences are SQVTM and ANQGSEA. Trimming removed 7 bases at V and 6 bases at J, with 14 bases between. CDR3 region: CSAPGAEDTQYF. Here the CDR3 DNA reads TGCAGCGCCCCCGGCGCCGAGGATACGCAGTATTTT.

This clonotype showed up many times. This rearrangement joins TRBV20-1 to TRBJ1-5; 8 bases align to TRBD1. Trimming at V came to 6 bases and at J to 4 bases, leaving 2 bases not matched to a gene. Germline CDR1 reads DFQATT; CDR2 reads SNEGSKA (reference sequence). This CDR3 is 12 amino acids long. The CDR3, as DNA: TGCAGTGCCAGACAGGGGAATCAGCCCCAGCATTTT. Protein product: CSARQGNQPQHF.

In its sample, this clonotype was seen many times. The gene calls are TRBV25-1 and TRBJ1-1; D may be TRBD1 (5 bases). Looked up from germline, CDR1 is MGHDK and CDR2 is SYGVNS. The CDR3 is made up of 14 amino acids. V was shortened by 0 bases and J by 11 bases, with 16 bases between the two germline ends. The CDR3 is CASSEYMGTGEAFF. The CDR3 DNA sequence: TGTGCCAGCAGTGAATATATGGGGACGGGTGAGGCTTTCTTT.

There are many counts of this clonotype. The J gene is TRBJ1-5, the V gene TRBV28; D not resolved. V was trimmed by 5 bases and J by 5 bases, leaving 19 bases between them. The CDR3 covers 16 residues. Looked up from germline, CDR1 is MDHEN and CDR2 is SYDVKM. The CDR3 bases are TGTGCCAGCAGTGAAAGGGCAATTGGTGGACATCAGCCCCAGCATTTT. Translated, it gives CASSERAIGGHQPQHF. Full variable domain (rest looked up from reference TRBV28 and TRBJ1-5): DVKVTQSSRYLVKRTGEKVFLECVQDMDHENMFWYRQDPGLGLRLIYFSYDVKMKEKGDIPEGYSVSREKKERFSLILESASTNQTSMYLCASSERAIGGHQPQHFGDGTRLSIL.

This clonotype was seen ten or more times. J is TRBJ2-2 and V is TRBV3-1; weak D call: TRBD1 (7 bases). CDR3 length equals 15 residues. Germline-derived CDR1 and CDR2 are LGHDT and YNNKEL (reference sequence). V lost 4 bases and J lost 1, with 10 bases in between. DNA of the CDR3: TGTGCCAGCAGCCGTCAGGGGGGGAACACCGGGGAGCTGTTTTTT. Translating it yields CASSRQGGNTGELFF.

As for this clonotype: Germline and junction disagree at one end, which may indicate a read error. This chain links TRBV11-2 with TRBJ2-1; possibly TRBD1 for D (6 bases). In germline, CDR1 is SGHAT, CDR2 FQNNGV. The CDR3 contains 17 residues. CDR3: CAGSLRDKTGRYNEQFF. As DNA, the CDR3 is TGTGCCGGCAGCTTAAGAGATAAGACAGGTCGTTACAATGAGCAGTTCTTC. The full variable domain, with the rest looked up from reference TRBV11-2 and TRBJ2-1, is EAGVAQSPRYKIIEKRQSVAFWCNPISGHATLYWYQQILGQGPKLLIQFQNNGVVDDSQLPKDRFSAERLKGVDSTLKIQPAKLEDSAVYLCAGSLRDKTGRYNEQFFGPGTRLTVL.

This clonotype came up many times. J is TRBJ1-1 and V is TRBV18, with 8 bases that match TRBD1. The CDR3 covers 14 residues. The germline CDR1 and CDR2 sequences are KGHSH and LQKENI. Unmatched junction bases numbered 3, after V lost 5 bases and J lost 1 base. The CDR3, as DNA: TGTGCCAGCTCAAATACAGGGGGGAACACTGAAGCTTTCTTT. This translates into CASSNTGGNTEAFF.

This clonotype was found a few times. This clone may be a read error of a much larger clone one base away. The DNA of the CDR3 is TGTGCCAGCGGCTTAGGATCCCGGAATGAGCAGTTCTTC. It translates to CASGLGSRNEQFF. The chain combines TRBV7-2 with TRBJ2-1; D uncertain. The CDR3 length is 13 residues. The V gene's germline CDR1 is SGHTA and CDR2 FQGNSA.

This clonotype was detected many times. The chain uses TRBV6-2 or TRBV6-3 and TRBJ2-7; 9 bases fit TRBD1. V trimming: 4 bases; J trimming: 2 bases; junction bases outside the gene matches: 15. CDR1 and CDR2 from the germline V gene are MNHEY and SVGEGT. This CDR3 has 18 amino acids. The CDR3 region has the DNA TGTGCCAGCAGTTCGACTTTCACCGGGACAGGGCTCCCCTACGAGCAGTACTTC. Amino acid sequence: CASSSTFTGTGLPYEQYF.

On this clonotype itself: This probably arose from a read error, given a far larger clone one base away. The chain recombines TRBV6-6 with TRBJ2-1, with TRBD2 as a possible D gene (5 bases). The V and J ends lost 6 bases and 14 bases respectively, with 17 bases between them. The CDR3 length is 12 residues. Looked up from germline, CDR1 is MNHNY and CDR2 is SVGAGI (reference sequence). CDR3 DNA sequence: TGTGCCAGCAGCGAAGGACTTGACTACGAGTTCTTC. Residues: CASSEGLDYEFF.

This clonotype was observed at least ten times. This may stem from a read error, because a much larger clone lies one nucleotide away. The rearrangement links TRBV20-1 to TRBJ2-1; TRBD2 aligns across 13 bases. The CDR3 length is 14 residues. Germline lookup yields CDR1 DFQATT and CDR2 SNEGSKA (reference sequence). The CDR3 is CSAGTSGGVGERFF. The CDR3 DNA sequence: TGCAGTGCTGGAACTAGCGGGGGGGTAGGAGAGCGGTTCTTC.

In this sample, this clonotype turned up many times. The V call is TRBV5-6, the J call TRBJ2-3; 9 nucleotides match TRBD1. Germline lookup yields CDR1 SGHDT and CDR2 YYEEEE. The CDR3 runs to 16 residues. V lost 5 bases to trimming and J lost 3 bases; unmatched junction nucleotides: 10. The chain's CDR3 is CASRLKYRGRTDTQYF. CDR3 DNA sequence: TGTGCCAGCAGATTGAAATACAGGGGGCGTACAGATACGCAGTATTTT.

In regard to this clonotype: A much larger clone lies one base from this, so it may be a read error. V and J are TRBV5-1 and TRBJ2-7; weak D call: TRBD2 (5 bases). Germline V gene data show CDR1 as SGHRS and CDR2 as YFSETQ. Trimming removed 0 bases at V and 9 bases at J, with 16 bases between. This CDR3 is built from 14 residues. The CDR3 DNA reads TGCGCCAGCAGCTTGGCGGCAGACAACCGGGGGCAGTACTTC. Its protein product is CASSLAADNRGQYF.

In this sample, this clonotype turned up many times. This chain uses TRBV20-1 with TRBJ2-7; possibly TRBD1 for D (5 bases). CDR3 length equals 13 residues. Germline loops: CDR1 DFQATT, CDR2 SNEGSKA (reference sequence). Trimming stripped 0 bases from V and 7 bases from J, with 13 bases between. The CDR3 region has the DNA TGCAGTGCTAGAGAAAACAACCAGGGAGAGCAGTACTTC. This sequence encodes CSARENNQGEQYF.

This clonotype was recorded many times. This chain connects TRBV7-2 to TRBJ2-1; D perhaps matches TRBD1 (5 bases). V was shortened by 5 bases and J by 4 bases, with 15 bases between the two germline ends. Germline lookup yields CDR1 SGHTA and CDR2 FQGNSA. The length of the CDR3 is 15 residues. CDR3 in amino acids: CASSPRNRLYNEQFF. The CDR3 nucleotides read TGTGCCAGCAGCCCCCGAAACAGGTTATACAATGAGCAGTTCTTC.

This clonotype was recorded at least ten times. The V call is TRBV6-2 or TRBV6-3, the J call TRBJ2-7; a weak D match, TRBD2 (6 bases). Germline-derived CDR1 and CDR2 are MNHEY and SVGEGT. The V and J ends lost 7 bases and 3 bases respectively, with 13 bases between them. The CDR3 is 13 amino acids. CDR3 DNA: TGTGCCAGCATGGAGGGCCCTCGCTACGAGCAGTACTTC. Its protein product is CASMEGPRYEQYF.